The 2 T cell receptor beta chains given below trace back to one sample, sequenced in a study of blood T cell repertoires in COVID-19. Some clones are missing from TCRdb's copy, which holds only in-frame ones; the method was immunoSEQ multiplex PCR. The profile covers some 50,000 clones, with about 85% appearing a single time and approximately 9.2% taken by the ten largest. Sequencing was carried out using peripheral blood. The receptors here all came from an older woman with active COVID-19.

This clone was picked up one time. This rearrangement joins TRBV20-1 to TRBJ2-3; 14 nucleotides agree with TRBD2. Germline V lookup: CDR1 DFQATT, CDR2 SNEGSKA (reference sequence). The CDR3 is 17 residues long. V was pared by 3 bases and J by 4 bases, with 9 bases of the junction left unmatched. The CDR3 protein is CSASWGLAGVRADTQYF. The CDR3 nucleotides are TGCAGTGCTAGTTGGGGACTAGCGGGAGTTAGGGCAGATACGCAGTATTTT.

The V gene is TRBV24-1, the J gene TRBJ2-6; a weak D match, TRBD1 (7 bases). CDR1 is KGHDR, CDR2 SFDVKD, per germline. The V end lost 3 bases, the J end lost 4 bases, and 21 bases lay between the germline ends. The CDR3 loop spans 19 amino acids. This CDR3 reads CATSDEGGGVTVGANVLTF. CDR3 sequence (DNA): TGTGCCACCAGTGATGAAGGGGGCGGGGTGACGGTAGGGGCCAACGTCCTGACTTTC.